These T cell receptor beta chains were read from a single sample in a study of blood T cells in healthy people across ages. Using its own MiXCR run on the 5' RACE reads, TCRdb lists one record per CDR3 protein. The table includes about 1.8 million distinct CDR3 sequences, around 50% detected once. Material: blood. These receptors were collected from a middle-aged woman in good health. Each CDR3 is given with its conserved first and last residue. Fields, in order: CDR3 DNA, CDR3 protein, clone size, D gene, J gene, V gene. A D gene is named only where the DNA matches it firmly. Clone size is shown for a subset of rows, as once, few, many or a class of expanded clone.

DNA: TGTGCCAGCAGCGTAGCGGGACTAGCCCCCCAAGAGACCCAGTACTTC
CDR3: CASSVAGLAPQETQYF
size: .
D: TRBD2
J: TRBJ2-5
V: TRBV9

DNA: TGTGCCAGCAGCTACCTGACAGGGAGAGGCTACACCTTC
CDR3: CASSYLTGRGYTF
size: few
D: TRBD1
J: TRBJ1-2
V: TRBV7-2

DNA: TGCAGTGCTAGAGCTCGGGACAGCTACGAGCAGTACTTC
CDR3: CSARARDSYEQYF
size: .
D: TRBD1
J: TRBJ2-7
V: TRBV20-1

DNA: TGCGCCAGCAGCCTCGGGACAGTCGGCACCGGGGAGCTGTTTTTT
CDR3: CASSLGTVGTGELFF
size: .
D: TRBD1
J: TRBJ2-2
V: TRBV5-1

DNA: TGTGCCAGCAGTTCCCGGACTAGTGCGTTTCCCTACGAGCAGTACTTC
CDR3: CASSSRTSAFPYEQYF
size: .
D: TRBD2
J: TRBJ2-7
V: TRBV6-5

DNA: TGTGCCAGCAGTATAGGGTGGGGGGCAAAGACCCAGTACTTC
CDR3: CASSIGWGAKTQYF
size: .
D: .
J: TRBJ2-5
V: TRBV28

DNA: TGTGCCAGCAGTCGGGTCTTTGGGGCCAACGTCCTGACTTTC
CDR3: CASSRVFGANVLTF
size: .
D: .
J: TRBJ2-6
V: TRBV6-2/TRBV6-3

DNA: TGTGCCAGCAGCCCCGGGAGTTACGGGCAGTACTTC
CDR3: CASSPGSYGQYF
size: once
D: .
J: TRBJ2-5
V: TRBV7-9

DNA: TGCGCCAGCAGCCCAGACAGCCAGAGGCCTAACTATGGCTACACCTTC
CDR3: CASSPDSQRPNYGYTF
size: few
D: .
J: TRBJ1-2
V: TRBV4-1

DNA: TGTGTCAGCAGCTTACCGGGTTCGGAGACCCAGTACTTC
CDR3: CVSSLPGSETQYF
size: .
D: .
J: TRBJ2-5
V: TRBV7-9

DNA: TGTGCCAGCAGCGCCCAGGACAGGGGATTGGCACCCCTCCACTTT
CDR3: CASSAQDRGLAPLHF
size: .
D: TRBD1
J: TRBJ1-6
V: TRBV9

DNA: TGTGCCATCAGTGAGCCGAACCCACCAGGCAGGGATCCCTACTATGGCTACACCTTC
CDR3: CAISEPNPPGRDPYYGYTF
size: .
D: .
J: TRBJ1-2
V: TRBV10-3